The clone carrying this TCR beta chain has a handful of counts. Its antigen is undetermined. It was genomic DNA that served as the template for profiling TCR beta VDJ and CDR3. TCRdb reanalysed the reads using MiXCR and keeps one entry per CDR3 protein. This table has 250,000 to 350,000 distinct CDR3 sequences, roughly 50% appearing once. This sample is drawn from a study of CD8+CD57+ T cells in acquired aplastic anemia. Study context: On average, sorted CD4+ and CD8+ cells gave roughly 3 ug of DNA. Whole-study findings and limits: Almost 30 shared CD8+ CDR3s appeared highly expressed within patients' immunodominant clones.

This CDR3 is built from 15 residues. Germline CDR1 and CDR2: SGHRS and YFSETQ. V shed 3 bases and J 0 bases; nucleotides not matched to a gene: 3. This sequence originates from a human donor with severe aplastic anemia or a healthy control (not recorded which). The sequencing sample was made of sorted CD4+, CD8+, or CD8+CD57+ T cells (not recorded which) from PBMCs. The J gene is TRBJ2-4, the V gene TRBV5-1; TRBD1 aligns across 7 bases. For the CDR3, the DNA is TGCGCCAGCAGCTCGGGACAGCTAGCCAAAAACATTCAGTACTTC. The encoded protein is CASSSGQLAKNIQYF.